Following are 25 T cell receptor beta chains from one sample sequenced in a study of T cells in localized non-small cell lung cancer. Sequencing was performed with immunoSEQ multiplex PCR; in TCRdb, only in-frame clones are kept and a portion is missing. Found here are around 96,000 clones, roughly 88% of them singletons; the top ten hold roughly 4.3%. The sample consisted of PBMCs, taken before any cancer treatment. These receptors came from a woman aged 35-70 years with stage II squamous cell lung carcinoma.

The chain links TRBV5-6 to TRBJ2-3, with D possibly being TRBD2 (7 bases). V dropped 1 base and J dropped 6 bases, with 15 bases sitting between them. Germline assignment: CDR1 SGHDT and CDR2 YYEEEE. This CDR3 has 15 amino acids. The CDR3 region has the DNA TGTGCCAGCAGCTTGATATCGGGGGGCATGGATACGCAGTATTTT. Encoded protein: CASSLISGGMDTQYF.

The chain joins TRBV6-1 to TRBJ1-5; D is undetermined. The germline V gene has CDR1 MNHNS and CDR2 SASEGT. V dropped 2 bases and J dropped 3 bases, with 11 bases sitting between them. The CDR3 length is 15 residues. CDR3 coding DNA: TGTGCCAGCAGTGAAACCGTCCAAAACAATCAGCCCCAGCATTTT. Protein: CASSETVQNNQPQHF.

The J gene is TRBJ1-1, the V gene TRBV5-6; D not certain. This CDR3 has 16 amino acids. The germline V gene has CDR1 SGHDT and CDR2 YYEEEE. V was shortened by 0 bases and J by 0 bases, with 12 bases between the two germline ends. CDR3 DNA sequence: TGTGCCAGCAGCTTGGTTAGTGGGGTAATGAACACTGAAGCTTTCTTT. Amino acid sequence: CASSLVSGVMNTEAFF.

The V gene is TRBV7-2, the J gene TRBJ2-1, with D hard to call. The CDR3 is made up of 13 amino acids. Trimming pared 5 bases from V and 8 bases from J, leaving 13 bases between. From germline, CDR1 is SGHTA and CDR2 FQGNSA. The DNA for the CDR3 is TGTGCCAGCAGCCCCCTACGTTGGGATGAGCAGTTCTTC. This encodes CASSPLRWDEQFF. Using reference TRBV7-2 and TRBJ2-1 for the parts outside the CDR3, the full variable domain is GAGVSQSPSNKVTEKGKDVELRCDPISGHTALYWYRQSLGQGLEFLIYFQGNSAPDKSGLPSDRFSAERTGGSVSTLTIQRTQQEDSAVYLCASSPLRWDEQFFGPGTRLTVL.

The V call is TRBV7-8, the J call TRBJ2-5; TRBD2 agrees at 8 bases. The CDR3 extends over 13 amino acids. Germline V gene data show CDR1 as SGHVS and CDR2 as FQNEAQ. The V and J ends lost 0 bases and 11 bases, in that order; junction bases with no gene match: 5. CDR3: CASSLAGLAGQYF. The CDR3 DNA reads TGTGCCAGCAGCTTAGCGGGGCTAGCGGGTCAGTACTTC.

The chain is built from TRBV6-6 and TRBJ2-3, with 9 bases that match TRBD1. The CDR3 loop spans 15 amino acids. Per germline, CDR1 MNHNY and CDR2 SVGAGI (reference sequence). V was clipped by 5 bases and J by 5 bases; unmatched bases: 8. CDR3 DNA sequence: TGTGCCAGCAGTCACGGGACAGGGTTTTTAGATACGCAGTATTTT. Encoded protein: CASSHGTGFLDTQYF.

This clone was picked up one time. The V gene is TRBV6-5, the J gene TRBJ2-7, with a weak D call TRBD2 (5 bases). V was shortened by 10 bases and J by 2 bases, with 15 bases between the two germline ends. The germline V gene encodes CDR1 MNHEY and CDR2 SVGAGI. This CDR3 comprises 13 residues. The CDR3 DNA is TGTGCCATCCGGGGAACTCACCCCTACGAGCAGTACTTC. Residues: CAIRGTHPYEQYF.

The chain carries TRBV7-9 and TRBJ2-7, with D uncertain. This CDR3 spans 14 amino acids. V was shortened by 1 base and J by 2 bases, with 9 bases between the two germline ends. Germline CDR1 SEHNR, CDR2 FQNEAQ (reference sequence). CDR3: CASSLVAGAYEQYF. As DNA, the CDR3 is TGTGCCAGCAGCTTAGTGGCCGGCGCCTACGAGCAGTACTTC.

The DNA of the CDR3 is TGCGCCAGCAGCTTGGCAGGGAGGGAGGCTGAAGCTTTCTTT. Protein sequence: CASSLAGREAEAFF. The rearrangement uses TRBV5-1 and TRBJ1-1; D is possibly TRBD1 (5 bases). This CDR3 has 14 amino acids. Germline V gene lookup returns CDR1 SGHRS and CDR2 YFSETQ. Trimming removed 0 bases from V and 6 bases from J, with 12 bases in between. Drawing the rest from reference TRBV5-1 and TRBJ1-1, the complete variable domain is KAGVTQTPRYLIKTRGQQVTLSCSPISGHRSVSWYQQTPGQGLQFLFEYFSETQRNKGNFPGRFSGRQFSNSRSEMNVSTLELGDSALYLCASSLAGREAEAFFGQGTRLTVV.

The V gene is TRBV6-5, the J gene TRBJ2-1; 7 bases align to TRBD2. With V trimmed by 6 bases and J by 7 bases, 6 bases remained unmatched. Germline V gene lookup returns CDR1 MNHEY and CDR2 SVGAGI. The CDR3 covers 13 residues. The CDR3 DNA follows: TGTGCCAGCAGGGCGGGAGCTGGGAATGAGCAGTTCTTC. Protein sequence: CASRAGAGNEQFF.

The rearrangement joins TRBV27 to TRBJ1-5; D not certain. The CDR3 contains 15 residues. V was cut by 7 bases and J by 1 base, with 14 bases left in between. Germline CDR1 MNHEY, CDR2 SMNVEV (reference sequence). CDR3 in amino acids: CASKLGMGSNQPQHF. The CDR3 DNA sequence: TGTGCCAGCAAACTGGGGATGGGGAGCAATCAGCCCCAGCATTTT.

V is TRBV5-1 and J is TRBJ1-3; possibly TRBD1 for D (6 bases). CDR1 and CDR2 from the germline V gene are SGHRS and YFSETQ. This CDR3 has 13 residues. With 4 bases removed from V and 5 bases from J, the gap between germline ends came to 10 bases. The CDR3 DNA sequence: TGCGCCAGCAGCCCGGACAGCAGAAACACCATATATTTT. Encoded protein: CASSPDSRNTIYF.

The chain carries TRBV19 and TRBJ2-3, with D unresolved. V was trimmed by 7 bases and J by 6 bases, leaving 8 bases between them. The germline CDR1 and CDR2 sequences are LNHDA and SQIVND (reference sequence). This CDR3 has 11 amino acids. Here the CDR3 reads CASTFGDTQYF. For the CDR3, the DNA is TGTGCCAGTACCTTCGGGGATACGCAGTATTTT. The full variable domain, rest sourced from reference TRBV19 and TRBJ2-3, is DGGITQSPKYLFRKEGQNVTLSCEQNLNHDAMYWYRQDPGQGLRLIYYSQIVNDFQKGDIAEGYSVSREKKESFPLTVTSAQKNPTAFYLCASTFGDTQYFGPGTRLTVL.

The V gene is TRBV19, the J gene TRBJ1-2; TRBD1 matches at 10 bases. The CDR3 consists of 16 residues. CDR1 LNHDA and CDR2 SQIVND come from the germline V gene (reference sequence). The V and J ends lost 4 bases and 7 bases, in that order; junction bases with no gene match: 12. This CDR3 reads CASSTPGQGSWSGYTF. The DNA of the CDR3 is TGTGCCAGTAGTACCCCGGGACAGGGGAGTTGGAGTGGCTACACCTTC.

This rearrangement joins TRBV28 to TRBJ1-2; a weak D match, TRBD1 (5 bases). CDR1 is MDHEN and CDR2 is SYDVKM in the germline V gene. V dropped 6 bases and J dropped 8 bases, with 19 bases sitting between them. The CDR3 covers 14 residues. The CDR3 coding sequence is TGTGCCAGCAGACAACCTTGGGGGAGGGAAGGCTACACCTTC. It specifies CASRQPWGREGYTF.

The chain has TRBV9 and TRBJ2-3; 7 positions match TRBD1. The CDR3 runs 14 residues. Germline loops: CDR1 SGDLS, CDR2 YYNGEE. V lost 0 bases and J lost 6; bases outside the gene matches: 4. DNA for the CDR3: TGTGCCAGCAGCGTAGAGACAGGGTGGGATACGCAGTATTTT. The encoded protein is CASSVETGWDTQYF.

The V call is TRBV6-1, the J call TRBJ1-4, with a weak D call TRBD1 (6 bases). CDR1 is MNHNS and CDR2 is SASEGT in the germline V gene. The CDR3 runs 13 residues. CDR3 nucleotide sequence: TGTGCAGGAAGGGACATGACTAATGAAAAACTGTTTTTT. Translation: CAGRDMTNEKLFF.

Here the CDR3 DNA reads TGCAGTGCCCTGGGACAGTATGGCTACACCTTC. Protein sequence: CSALGQYGYTF. This chain joins TRBV20-1 and TRBJ1-2; 7 bases match TRBD1. CDR3 length: 11 residues. Germline lookup yields CDR1 DFQATT and CDR2 SNEGSKA (reference sequence). Germline trimming cut 6 bases from V and 5 bases from J; bases unmatched to any gene: 3.

This chain connects TRBV28 to TRBJ2-3, with TRBD1 matching 7 bases. The V segment lost 9 bases and the J segment 4 bases; nucleotides outside the gene matches: 7. Germline V CDR1 and CDR2: MDHEN, SYDVKM. This CDR3 comprises 13 residues. The CDR3 spells CASRRQGADTQYF. Written as DNA, the CDR3 is TGTGCCAGTCGACGACAGGGTGCAGATACGCAGTATTTT.

The rearrangement links TRBV4-1 to TRBJ2-1; maybe TRBD2 (7 bases). This CDR3 is built from 15 residues. Trimming pared 6 bases from V and 6 bases from J, leaving 18 bases between. Germline V gene sequence: CDR1 MGHRA, CDR2 YSYEKL. CDR3 DNA sequence: TGCGCCAGCAGACCTGTGGGGGGGGCCCCCAATGAGCAGTTCTTC. Translated: CASRPVGGAPNEQFF.

The rearrangement uses TRBV29-1 and TRBJ1-2; 9 bases line up with TRBD1. The germline gives CDR1 SQVTM, CDR2 ANQGSEA. The junction had 5 bases not matched to a gene; V was cut back by 7 bases and J by 2 bases. CDR3 size: 13 residues. The CDR3 DNA sequence: TGCAGCGCCCTCGGGACAGGGAACTATGGCTACACCTTC. It codes for CSALGTGNYGYTF. Using reference TRBV29-1 and TRBJ1-2 for the parts outside the CDR3, the full variable domain is SAVISQKPSRDICQRGTSLTIQCQVDSQVTMMFWYRQQPGQSLTLIATANQGSEATYESGFVIDKFPISRPNLTFSTLTVSNMSPEDSSIYLCSALGTGNYGYTFGSGTRLTVV.

This clone came up once. V gene TRBV27 combines with J gene TRBJ1-1, with 9 bases fitting TRBD1. The V gene end was trimmed by 5 bases and the J gene end by 1 base; junction bases not matched to a gene: 8. This CDR3 comprises 16 residues. Germline V gene data show CDR1 as MNHEY and CDR2 as SMNVEV (reference sequence). The CDR3 nucleotides are TGTGCCAGCAGTCGCATACAGGGGGCAGGGAACACTGAAGCTTTCTTT. It translates to CASSRIQGAGNTEAFF.

In this sample, this clone turned up once. The CDR3 here is CASSLGTGVQETQYF. CDR3 in DNA: TGTGCCAGCAGTTTAGGGACAGGGGTCCAAGAGACCCAGTACTTC. The chain joins TRBV27 to TRBJ2-5; 10 positions agree with TRBD1. The ends lost 2 bases at V and 1 base at J; junction bases unmatched: 1. Germline lookup yields CDR1 MNHEY and CDR2 SMNVEV (reference sequence). CDR3 size: 15 residues.

This clone was detected only a few times. This same CDR3 is encoded by further DNA sequences in the sample. The chain carries TRBV5-4 and TRBJ1-1; TRBD1 matches 8 bases. V lost 1 base, J lost 2 bases, and 1 base stayed unmatched. The CDR3 has 14 residues. Germline V gene lookup returns CDR1 SGHNT and CDR2 YYREEE (reference sequence). The CDR3 sequence: CASSLPGGNTEAFF. For the CDR3, the DNA is TGTGCCAGCAGCTTGCCAGGGGGCAACACTGAAGCTTTCTTT.

The chain links TRBV5-6 to TRBJ1-6; D might be TRBD1 (5 bases). The CDR3 covers 17 residues. Germline CDR1 reads SGHDT; CDR2 reads YYEEEE. V dropped 0 bases and J dropped 5 bases, with 15 bases sitting between them. CDR3 DNA sequence: TGTGCCAGCAGCTTGGTTGCGGGGACCTCGAATAATTCACCCCTCCACTTT. Its protein is CASSLVAGTSNNSPLHF.